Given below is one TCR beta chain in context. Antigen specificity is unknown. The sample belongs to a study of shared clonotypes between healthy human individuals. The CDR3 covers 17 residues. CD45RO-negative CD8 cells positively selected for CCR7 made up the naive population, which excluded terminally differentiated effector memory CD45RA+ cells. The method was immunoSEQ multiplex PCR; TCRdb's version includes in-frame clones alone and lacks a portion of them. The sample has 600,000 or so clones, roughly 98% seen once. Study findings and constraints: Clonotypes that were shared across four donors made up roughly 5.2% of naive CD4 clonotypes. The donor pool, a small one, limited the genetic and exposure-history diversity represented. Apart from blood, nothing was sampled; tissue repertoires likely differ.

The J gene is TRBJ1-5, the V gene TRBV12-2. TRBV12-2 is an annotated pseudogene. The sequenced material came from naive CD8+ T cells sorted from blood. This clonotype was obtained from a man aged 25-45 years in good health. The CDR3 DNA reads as TGTGCAAGTCGCTTAGTTCTGACAGCCCGGGGAAATCAGCCCCAGCATTTT. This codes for CASRLVLTARGNQPQHF.